This is a list of T cell receptor beta chains from one sample in a study of blood T cell repertoires in COVID-19. Data came from immunoSEQ multiplex PCR; TCRdb stores just in-frame clones and leaves some out. The sample yields over 150,000 clones, 65% to 90% seen once. The specimen was peripheral blood. Every receptor here comes from a woman aged 55-75 years with COVID-19, enrolled during active disease. CDR3s include the opening cysteine and the closing phenylalanine or tryptophan. D genes are given only for firm matches. For some rows the clone size is stated as once, few or many, or as a class when expanded; others skip it.

clone_size: -; d_call: TRBD1; v_call: TRBV4-1; j_call: TRBJ1-2; cdr3_nt: TGCGCCAGCAGCCACCCCCGGGACAGGGGAAGTGGCTACACCTTC; cdr3_aa: CASSHPRDRGSGYTF
clone_size: -; d_call: -; v_call: TRBV11-3; j_call: TRBJ1-1; cdr3_nt: TGTGCCAGCAGAGGGGTGAACACTGAAGCTTTCTTT; cdr3_aa: CASRGVNTEAFF
clone_size: once; d_call: -; v_call: TRBV19; j_call: TRBJ2-1; cdr3_nt: TGTGCCAGTAGTGGGTTCGGGGGACAGTTCTACAATGAGCAGTTCTTC; cdr3_aa: CASSGFGGQFYNEQFF
clone_size: -; d_call: TRBD1; v_call: TRBV30; j_call: TRBJ2-3; cdr3_nt: TGTGCCTGGGGACAGGGGGGTACAGATACGCAGTATTTT; cdr3_aa: CAWGQGGTDTQYF
clone_size: once; d_call: -; v_call: TRBV5-1; j_call: TRBJ1-2; cdr3_nt: TGCGCCAGCAGCCTGGGGACTCCTAACTATGGCTACACCTTC; cdr3_aa: CASSLGTPNYGYTF
clone_size: once; d_call: -; v_call: TRBV29-1; j_call: TRBJ1-1; cdr3_nt: TGCAGCGTTGAGCGAGGTTCGAACACTGAAGCTTTCTTT; cdr3_aa: CSVERGSNTEAFF
clone_size: few; d_call: TRBD2; v_call: TRBV3-1/TRBV3-2; j_call: TRBJ2-1; cdr3_nt: TGTGCCAGCAGCCAAGATAAGTTAGCGGGGTACAATGAGCAGTTCTTC; cdr3_aa: CASSQDKLAGYNEQFF
clone_size: -; d_call: TRBD1; v_call: TRBV9; j_call: TRBJ1-3; cdr3_nt: TGTGCCAGCAGTGGGACAGGATCACCTGGAAACACCATATATTTT; cdr3_aa: CASSGTGSPGNTIYF
clone_size: -; d_call: -; v_call: TRBV7-2; j_call: TRBJ1-6; cdr3_nt: TGTGCCAGCAGCCTGAGGACTGACTATAATTCACCCCTCCACTTT; cdr3_aa: CASSLRTDYNSPLHF
clone_size: -; d_call: -; v_call: TRBV11-3; j_call: TRBJ1-3; cdr3_nt: TGTGCCAGCAGCTTTTCGGGGTTCGGAAACACCATATATTTT; cdr3_aa: CASSFSGFGNTIYF
clone_size: -; d_call: TRBD1; v_call: TRBV6-1; j_call: TRBJ1-2; cdr3_nt: TGTGCCAGCAGTGAGGTTGGAGGGGGCCGGTATGGCTACACCTTC; cdr3_aa: CASSEVGGGRYGYTF
clone_size: -; d_call: TRBD2; v_call: TRBV5-1; j_call: TRBJ2-3; cdr3_nt: TGCGCCAGCAGCCGGGGGACTAGCGGGAGTGCTAGCACAGATACGCAGTATTTT; cdr3_aa: CASSRGTSGSASTDTQYF
clone_size: -; d_call: TRBD1; v_call: TRBV7-2; j_call: TRBJ1-1; cdr3_nt: TGTGCCAGCAGCTGGGGTGGGACAGGGAGAACTGAAGCTTTCTTT; cdr3_aa: CASSWGGTGRTEAFF
clone_size: -; d_call: TRBD1; v_call: TRBV4-1; j_call: TRBJ1-6; cdr3_nt: TGCGCCAGCAGCCAAGGAGGAGCTCGGGACAGGGTGTCACCCCTCCACTTT; cdr3_aa: CASSQGGARDRVSPLHF
clone_size: -; d_call: -; v_call: TRBV11-2; j_call: TRBJ2-3; cdr3_nt: TGTGCCAGCAGCCCCCCTAGTAGAGGCTACACAGATACGCAGTATTTT; cdr3_aa: CASSPPSRGYTDTQYF
clone_size: -; d_call: -; v_call: TRBV5-1; j_call: TRBJ1-4; cdr3_nt: TGCGCCAGCACCAAAGCTTGGGGACTGAGGGAAAAACTGTTTTTT; cdr3_aa: CASTKAWGLREKLFF
clone_size: -; d_call: -; v_call: TRBV10-3; j_call: TRBJ2-1; cdr3_nt: TGTGCCATTCTAGCGAGCCAGGAGTCTTATGAGCAGTTCTTC; cdr3_aa: CAILASQESYEQFF
clone_size: -; d_call: TRBD1; v_call: TRBV6-1; j_call: TRBJ1-5; cdr3_nt: TGTGCCAGCAGTGAAGCGAAGGCCGGGACAGCCTTCTATAGCAATCAGCCCCAGCATTTT; cdr3_aa: CASSEAKAGTAFYSNQPQHF
clone_size: -; d_call: TRBD1; v_call: TRBV7-6; j_call: TRBJ1-1; cdr3_nt: TGTGCCAGCAGCTTGCAGGGGGAGGATACTGAAGCTTTCTTT; cdr3_aa: CASSLQGEDTEAFF
clone_size: -; d_call: -; v_call: TRBV30; j_call: TRBJ1-1; cdr3_nt: TGTGCCTGGAGTGAGGGGATCACTGAAGCTTTCTTT; cdr3_aa: CAWSEGITEAFF
clone_size: few; d_call: -; v_call: TRBV3-1/TRBV3-2; j_call: TRBJ1-4; cdr3_nt: TGTGCCAGCAGCCAAGATCCGGGGAACAAACTGTTTTTT; cdr3_aa: CASSQDPGNKLFF
clone_size: once; d_call: -; v_call: TRBV29-1; j_call: TRBJ1-4; cdr3_nt: TGCAGCGTTGAAAGTGGGTGGGCCGAGCAAGAAAAACTGTTTTTT; cdr3_aa: CSVESGWAEQEKLFF
clone_size: -; d_call: TRBD1; v_call: TRBV5-1; j_call: TRBJ1-3; cdr3_nt: TGCGCCAGCAGCTTGACCACAGGGGCTGGAAACACCATATATTTT; cdr3_aa: CASSLTTGAGNTIYF
clone_size: -; d_call: TRBD1; v_call: TRBV6-4; j_call: TRBJ2-1; cdr3_nt: TGTGCCAGCAGTGAGGACAGGGGAGATGAGCAGTTCTTC; cdr3_aa: CASSEDRGDEQFF
clone_size: -; d_call: -; v_call: TRBV18; j_call: TRBJ1-1; cdr3_nt: TGTGCCAGCTCACCAGCGACAACGAACACTGAAGCTTTCTTT; cdr3_aa: CASSPATTNTEAFF
clone_size: -; d_call: -; v_call: TRBV24-1; j_call: TRBJ2-2; cdr3_nt: TGTGCCACCAGTGATCGTAACACCGGGGAGCTGTTTTTT; cdr3_aa: CATSDRNTGELFF
clone_size: -; d_call: -; v_call: TRBV21-1; j_call: TRBJ1-5; cdr3_nt: TGTGCCAGCAGCAAGGAGTATAGCAATCAGCCCCAGCATTTT; cdr3_aa: CASSKEYSNQPQHF
clone_size: -; d_call: TRBD1; v_call: TRBV6-5; j_call: TRBJ1-6; cdr3_nt: TGTGCCAGCAGTTACGACAGGGCTAATTCACCCCTCCACTTT; cdr3_aa: CASSYDRANSPLHF
clone_size: -; d_call: -; v_call: TRBV6-1; j_call: TRBJ1-2; cdr3_nt: TGTGCCAGCAGTGAAGCGGTCAGAAACTATGGCTACACCTTC; cdr3_aa: CASSEAVRNYGYTF
clone_size: -; d_call: -; v_call: TRBV25-1; j_call: TRBJ1-1; cdr3_nt: TGTGCCAGCAGTGAACTAGGCGCCGATGAAGCTTTCTTT; cdr3_aa: CASSELGADEAFF
clone_size: -; d_call: -; v_call: TRBV28; j_call: TRBJ1-4; cdr3_nt: TGTGCCAGCAGATCGGGGGGCTTTAAACTGTTTTTT; cdr3_aa: CASRSGGFKLFF
clone_size: -; d_call: -; v_call: TRBV5-1; j_call: TRBJ2-3; cdr3_nt: TGCGCCAGCAGCTTGGGGCGGGCAGATACGCAGTATTTT; cdr3_aa: CASSLGRADTQYF
clone_size: -; d_call: -; v_call: TRBV7-3; j_call: TRBJ2-6; cdr3_nt: TGTGCCAGTAGCCCCGGCGGGGGCTATTCTGGGGCCAACGTCCTGACTTTC; cdr3_aa: CASSPGGGYSGANVLTF
clone_size: -; d_call: -; v_call: TRBV7-9; j_call: TRBJ1-1; cdr3_nt: TGTGCCAGCAGCTTAGGACTGATGAACACTGAAGCTTTCTTT; cdr3_aa: CASSLGLMNTEAFF
clone_size: -; d_call: -; v_call: TRBV5-1; j_call: TRBJ1-1; cdr3_nt: TGCGCCAGCAGGGAGGGAGGATGGAACACTGAAGCTTTCTTT; cdr3_aa: CASREGGWNTEAFF
clone_size: -; d_call: TRBD1; v_call: TRBV6-5; j_call: TRBJ1-3; cdr3_nt: TGTGCCAGCAGCGGGACAGTCGGAAACACCATATATTTT; cdr3_aa: CASSGTVGNTIYF
clone_size: -; d_call: -; v_call: TRBV29-1; j_call: TRBJ2-3; cdr3_nt: -; cdr3_aa: CSVGWGTGGYF
clone_size: -; d_call: -; v_call: TRBV11-2; j_call: TRBJ2-2; cdr3_nt: TGTGCCAGCAGCTTAGGACTCAGGAACACCGGGGAGCTGTTTTTT; cdr3_aa: CASSLGLRNTGELFF
clone_size: once; d_call: TRBD1; v_call: TRBV5-1; j_call: TRBJ1-1; cdr3_nt: TGCGCCAGCAGCCTCGACAGGGCTGGTATCCGCACTGAAGCTTTCTTT; cdr3_aa: CASSLDRAGIRTEAFF
clone_size: -; d_call: -; v_call: TRBV12-3/TRBV12-4; j_call: TRBJ2-5; cdr3_nt: TGTGCCAGCAGTTTAAGGCTAGCCGAGACCCAGTACTTC; cdr3_aa: CASSLRLAETQYF
clone_size: -; d_call: -; v_call: TRBV6-4; j_call: TRBJ1-6; cdr3_nt: TGTGCCAGCAGTGAAGAGGGCATCTATAATTCACCCCTCCACTTT; cdr3_aa: CASSEEGIYNSPLHF
clone_size: -; d_call: -; v_call: TRBV6-5; j_call: TRBJ1-1; cdr3_nt: TGTGCCAGCAGTTACCTCCCGGGAGGAACTGAAGCTTTCTTT; cdr3_aa: CASSYLPGGTEAFF
clone_size: -; d_call: -; v_call: TRBV5-1; j_call: TRBJ2-5; cdr3_nt: TGCGCCAGCAGCTCGACAGCCGCTTACCAAGAGACCCAGTACTTC; cdr3_aa: CASSSTAAYQETQYF